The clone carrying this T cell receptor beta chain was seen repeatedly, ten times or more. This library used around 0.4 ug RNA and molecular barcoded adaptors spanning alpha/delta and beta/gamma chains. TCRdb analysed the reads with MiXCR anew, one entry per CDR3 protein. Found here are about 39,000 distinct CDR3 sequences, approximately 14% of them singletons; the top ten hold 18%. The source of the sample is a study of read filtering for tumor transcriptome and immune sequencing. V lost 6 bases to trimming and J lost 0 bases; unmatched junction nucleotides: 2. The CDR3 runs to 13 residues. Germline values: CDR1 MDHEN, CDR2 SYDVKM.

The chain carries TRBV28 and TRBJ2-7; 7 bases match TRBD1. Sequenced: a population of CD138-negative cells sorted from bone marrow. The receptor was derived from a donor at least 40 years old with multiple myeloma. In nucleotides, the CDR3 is TGTGCCAGCAGGTCAGGGGGCTCCTACGAGCAGTACTTC. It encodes CASRSGGSYEQYF.